This TCR beta chain stems from a study of shared clonotypes between healthy human individuals. V gave up 4 bases and J gave up 4 bases, with 14 bases separating them. CDR1 is SGHNT, CDR2 YYREEE, per germline (reference sequence). The CDR3 sequence is 14 residues long. The data were produced by immunoSEQ multiplex PCR, yet TCRdb's version contains in-frame clones alone and is incomplete. The sample lists more than 2 million clones, 95% occurring once. The receptor comes from a young man in good health. The rearrangement joins TRBV5-4 to TRBJ1-2; the D gene is possibly TRBD1 (5 bases). Sequenced input: naive CD4+ T cells sorted from blood. Subset indicated: CD45RA+ positively selected. The CDR3 coding sequence is TGTGCCAGCAGCCAGGGCGGACAAGGCTATGGCTACACCTTC. It codes for CASSQGGQGYGYTF.